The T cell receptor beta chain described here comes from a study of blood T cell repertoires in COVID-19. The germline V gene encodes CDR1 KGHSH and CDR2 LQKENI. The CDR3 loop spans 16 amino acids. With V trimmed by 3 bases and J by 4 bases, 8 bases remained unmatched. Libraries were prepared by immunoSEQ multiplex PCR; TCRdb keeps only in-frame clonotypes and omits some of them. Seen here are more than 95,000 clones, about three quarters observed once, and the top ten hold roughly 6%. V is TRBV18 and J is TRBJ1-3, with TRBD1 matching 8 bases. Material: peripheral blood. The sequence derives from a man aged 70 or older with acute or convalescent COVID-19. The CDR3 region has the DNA TGTGCCAGCTCACCGCTCCGGGACAGGTCGGGAAACACCATATATTTT. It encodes CASSPLRDRSGNTIYF.